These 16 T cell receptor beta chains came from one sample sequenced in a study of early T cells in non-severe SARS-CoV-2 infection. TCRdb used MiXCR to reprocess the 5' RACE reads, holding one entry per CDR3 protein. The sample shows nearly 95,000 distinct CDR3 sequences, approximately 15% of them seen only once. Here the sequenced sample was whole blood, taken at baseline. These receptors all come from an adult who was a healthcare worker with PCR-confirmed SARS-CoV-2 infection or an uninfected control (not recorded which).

CDR3 sequence (DNA): TGTGCCAGCAGGGGCAGTGCGTCCGGGGAGCTGTTTTTT. It translates to CASRGSASGELFF. The rearrangement uses TRBV12-3 or TRBV12-4 and TRBJ2-2; D not certain. Trimming shortened V by 6 bases and J by 6 bases, and 11 bases separated the two germline ends. The CDR3 spans 13 residues.

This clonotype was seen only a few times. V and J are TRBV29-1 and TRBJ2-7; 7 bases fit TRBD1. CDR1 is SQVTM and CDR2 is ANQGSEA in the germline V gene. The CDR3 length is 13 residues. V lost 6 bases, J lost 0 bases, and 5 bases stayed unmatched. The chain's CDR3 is CSVKQGNSYEQYF. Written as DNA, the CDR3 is TGCAGCGTCAAACAGGGGAACTCCTACGAGCAGTACTTC.

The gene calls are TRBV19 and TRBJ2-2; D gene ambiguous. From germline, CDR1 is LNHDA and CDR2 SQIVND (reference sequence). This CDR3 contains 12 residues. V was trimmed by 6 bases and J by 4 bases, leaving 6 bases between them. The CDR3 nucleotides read TGTGCCAGTAGAAGGGTCACCGGGGAGCTGTTTTTT. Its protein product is CASRRVTGELFF.

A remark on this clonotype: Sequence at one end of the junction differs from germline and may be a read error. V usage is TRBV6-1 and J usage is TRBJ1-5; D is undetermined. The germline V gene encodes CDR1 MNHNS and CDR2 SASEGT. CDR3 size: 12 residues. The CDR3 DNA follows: TGTGCCAGGACAATTTTTAATCAGCTCCAGCATTTT. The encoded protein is CARTIFNQLQHF.

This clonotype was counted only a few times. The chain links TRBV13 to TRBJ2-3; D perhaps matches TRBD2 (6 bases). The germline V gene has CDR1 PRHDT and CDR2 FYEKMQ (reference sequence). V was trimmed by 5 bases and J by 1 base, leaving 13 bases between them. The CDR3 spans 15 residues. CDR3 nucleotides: TGTGCCAGCAGCCTACGGGGGTTAGGCACAGATACGCAGTATTTT. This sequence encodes CASSLRGLGTDTQYF.

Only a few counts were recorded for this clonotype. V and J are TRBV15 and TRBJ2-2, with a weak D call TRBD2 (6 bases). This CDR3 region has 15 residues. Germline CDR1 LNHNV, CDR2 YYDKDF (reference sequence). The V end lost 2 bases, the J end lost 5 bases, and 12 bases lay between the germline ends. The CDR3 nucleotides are TGTGCCACCAGCAGATCCGCGGGGCGGACCGGGGAGCTGTTTTTT. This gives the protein CATSRSAGRTGELFF. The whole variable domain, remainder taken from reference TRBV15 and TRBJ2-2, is DAMVIQNPRYQVTQFGKPVTLSCSQTLNHNVMYWYQQKSSQAPKLLFHYYDKDFNNEADTPDNFQSRRPNTSFCFLDIRSPGLGDTAMYLCATSRSAGRTGELFFGEGSRLTVL.

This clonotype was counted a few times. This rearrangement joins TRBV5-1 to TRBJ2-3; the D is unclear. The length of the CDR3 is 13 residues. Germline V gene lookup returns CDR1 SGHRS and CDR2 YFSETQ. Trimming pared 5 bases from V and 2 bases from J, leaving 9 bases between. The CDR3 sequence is CASRPSFTDTQYF. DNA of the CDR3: TGCGCCAGCAGGCCCTCCTTCACAGATACGCAGTATTTT.

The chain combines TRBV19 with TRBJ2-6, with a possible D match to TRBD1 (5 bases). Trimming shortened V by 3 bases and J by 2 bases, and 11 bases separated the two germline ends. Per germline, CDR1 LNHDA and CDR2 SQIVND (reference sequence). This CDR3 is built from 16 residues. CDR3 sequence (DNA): TGTGCCAGTAGTATTGGGGCGAAAGCTGGGGCCAACGTCCTGACTTTC. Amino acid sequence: CASSIGAKAGANVLTF. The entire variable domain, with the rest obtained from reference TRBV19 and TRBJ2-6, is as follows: DGGITQSPKYLFRKEGQNVTLSCEQNLNHDAMYWYRQDPGQGLRLIYYSQIVNDFQKGDIAEGYSVSREKKESFPLTVTSAQKNPTAFYLCASSIGAKAGANVLTFGAGSRLTVL.

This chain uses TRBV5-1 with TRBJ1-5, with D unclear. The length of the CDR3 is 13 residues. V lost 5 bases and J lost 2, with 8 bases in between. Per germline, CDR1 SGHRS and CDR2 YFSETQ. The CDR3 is CASRLDGNQPQHF. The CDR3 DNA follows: TGCGCCAGCAGACTGGACGGCAATCAGCCCCAGCATTTT.

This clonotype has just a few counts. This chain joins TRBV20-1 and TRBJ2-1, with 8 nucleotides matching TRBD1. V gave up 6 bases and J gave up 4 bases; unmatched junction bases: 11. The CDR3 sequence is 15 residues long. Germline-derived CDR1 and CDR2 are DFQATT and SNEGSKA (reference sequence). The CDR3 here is CSAPGQGAPYNEQFF. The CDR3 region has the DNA TGCAGTGCCCCGGGGCAGGGGGCGCCTTACAATGAGCAGTTCTTC.

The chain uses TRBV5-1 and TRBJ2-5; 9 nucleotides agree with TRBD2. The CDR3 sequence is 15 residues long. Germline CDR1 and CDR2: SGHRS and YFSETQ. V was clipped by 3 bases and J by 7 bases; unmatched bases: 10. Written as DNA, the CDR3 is TGCGCCAGCAGCTCAGATCCGGGACTAGCAGGGACCCAGTACTTC. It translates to CASSSDPGLAGTQYF.

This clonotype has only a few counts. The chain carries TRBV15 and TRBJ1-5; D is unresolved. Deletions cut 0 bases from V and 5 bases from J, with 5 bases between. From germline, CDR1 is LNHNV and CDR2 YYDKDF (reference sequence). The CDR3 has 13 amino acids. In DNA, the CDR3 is TGTGCCACCAGCAGAGACAACTATCAGCCCCAGCATTTT. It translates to CATSRDNYQPQHF.

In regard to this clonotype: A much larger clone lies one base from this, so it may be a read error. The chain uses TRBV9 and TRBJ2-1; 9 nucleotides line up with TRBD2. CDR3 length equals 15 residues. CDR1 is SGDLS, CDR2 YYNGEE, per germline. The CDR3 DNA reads TGTGCCAGCAGCTTGCGGGAGGGCGTCTACTATGAGCAGTTCTTC. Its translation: CASSLREGVYYEQFF.

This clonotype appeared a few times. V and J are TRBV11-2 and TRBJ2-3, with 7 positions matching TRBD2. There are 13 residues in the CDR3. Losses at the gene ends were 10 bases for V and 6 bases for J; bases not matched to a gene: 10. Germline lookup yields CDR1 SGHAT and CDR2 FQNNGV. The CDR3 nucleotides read TGTGCCATTAGCGGTGGAGCGGGGGATACGCAGTATTTT. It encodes CAISGGAGDTQYF.

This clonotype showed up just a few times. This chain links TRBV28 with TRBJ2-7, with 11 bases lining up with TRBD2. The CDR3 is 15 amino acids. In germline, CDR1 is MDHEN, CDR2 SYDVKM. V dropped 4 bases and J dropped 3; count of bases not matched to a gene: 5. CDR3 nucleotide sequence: TGTGCCAGCAGTTCGCTAGCGGGAGGTCTCTACGAGCAGTACTTC. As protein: CASSSLAGGLYEQYF.

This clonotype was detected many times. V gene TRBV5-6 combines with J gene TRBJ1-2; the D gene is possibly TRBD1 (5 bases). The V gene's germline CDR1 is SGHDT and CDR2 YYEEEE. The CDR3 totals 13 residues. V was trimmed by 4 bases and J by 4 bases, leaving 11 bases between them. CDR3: CASSRPGPYGYTF. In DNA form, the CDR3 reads TGTGCCAGCAGCCGGCCGGGACCCTATGGCTACACCTTC.